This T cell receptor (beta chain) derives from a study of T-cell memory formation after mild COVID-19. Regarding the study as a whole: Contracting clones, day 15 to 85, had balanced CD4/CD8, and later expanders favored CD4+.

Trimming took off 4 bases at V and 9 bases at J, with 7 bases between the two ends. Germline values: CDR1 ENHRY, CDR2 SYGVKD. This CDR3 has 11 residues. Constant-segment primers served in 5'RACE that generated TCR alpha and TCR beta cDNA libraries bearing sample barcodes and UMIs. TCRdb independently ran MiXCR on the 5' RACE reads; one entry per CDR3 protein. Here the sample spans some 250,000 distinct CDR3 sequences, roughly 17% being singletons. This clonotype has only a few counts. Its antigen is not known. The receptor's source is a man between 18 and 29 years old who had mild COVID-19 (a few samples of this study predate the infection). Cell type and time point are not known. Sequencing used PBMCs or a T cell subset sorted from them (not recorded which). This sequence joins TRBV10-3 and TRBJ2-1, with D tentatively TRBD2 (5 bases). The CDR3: CAISGEGEQFF. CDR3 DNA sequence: TGTGCCATCAGTGGTGAGGGTGAGCAGTTCTTC.